The source of this T cell receptor (beta chain) is a study of blood T cell repertoires in COVID-19. Across the whole study: Both acute and convalescent COVID-19 samples were obtained from the United States, Italy and Spain. PBMCs, B-cell-depleted T cells, or T cells provided the cDNA or gDNA that made up the material.

The germline gives CDR1 SGHRS, CDR2 YFSETQ. The CDR3 consists of 14 residues. V was clipped by 4 bases and J by 7 bases; unmatched bases: 6. In the authors' methods: Scientists estimated how many nucleated cells there were by amplifying reference gene primers. TCRdb keeps only in-frame clones here, not all; method: immunoSEQ multiplex PCR. The V and J calls and clone size come from that table; D and trimming were worked out from the DNA. The top ten hold more than 0.95% of the sample, which has 350,000 to 450,000 clones, 89% seen once. The clonotype originates from a man aged 40-50 years with acute or convalescent COVID-19. The material sequenced was peripheral blood. The rearrangement joins TRBV5-1 to TRBJ1-5, with 9 bases that match TRBD1. For the CDR3, the DNA is TGCGCCAGCAGCCCCGGGACAGGGCGGCAGCCCCAGCATTTT. It codes for CASSPGTGRQPQHF. The whole variable domain, filled in from reference TRBV5-1 and TRBJ1-5, reads KAGVTQTPRYLIKTRGQQVTLSCSPISGHRSVSWYQQTPGQGLQFLFEYFSETQRNKGNFPGRFSGRQFSNSRSEMNVSTLELGDSALYLCASSPGTGRQPQHFGDGTRLSIL.